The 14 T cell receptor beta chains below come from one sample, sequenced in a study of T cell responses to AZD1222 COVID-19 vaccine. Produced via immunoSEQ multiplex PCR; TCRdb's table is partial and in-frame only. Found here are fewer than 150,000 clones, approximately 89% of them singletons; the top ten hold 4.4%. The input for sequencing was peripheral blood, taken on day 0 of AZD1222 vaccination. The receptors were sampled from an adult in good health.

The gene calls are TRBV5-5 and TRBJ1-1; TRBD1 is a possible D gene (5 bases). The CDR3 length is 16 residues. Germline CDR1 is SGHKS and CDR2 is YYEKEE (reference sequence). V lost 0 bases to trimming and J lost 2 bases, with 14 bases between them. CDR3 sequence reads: CASSLGPGYLNTEAFF. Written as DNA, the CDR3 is TGTGCCAGCAGCTTGGGGCCAGGGTACCTCAACACTGAAGCTTTCTTT.

The CDR3 coding sequence is TGTGCCAGCAGTTACGTGGCTAGCGCATCCTACGAGCAGTACTTC. This encodes CASSYVASASYEQYF. This sequence joins TRBV6-5 and TRBJ2-7; tentatively, D is TRBD2 (6 bases). This CDR3 contains 15 residues. V was clipped by 2 bases and J by 1 base, with 12 bases between them. CDR1 is MNHEY and CDR2 is SVGAGI in the germline V gene.

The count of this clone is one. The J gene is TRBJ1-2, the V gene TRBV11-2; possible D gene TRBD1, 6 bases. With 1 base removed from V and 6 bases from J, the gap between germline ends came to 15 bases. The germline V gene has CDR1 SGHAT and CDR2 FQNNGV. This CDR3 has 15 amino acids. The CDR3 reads CASSLAPDRRNGYTF. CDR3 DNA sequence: TGTGCCAGCAGCTTAGCCCCGGACAGAAGAAATGGCTACACCTTC.

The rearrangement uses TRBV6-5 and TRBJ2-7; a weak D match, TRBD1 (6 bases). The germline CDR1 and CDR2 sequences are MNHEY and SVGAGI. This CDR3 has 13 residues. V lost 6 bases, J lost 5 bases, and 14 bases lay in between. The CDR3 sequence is CASRQGSRNEQYF. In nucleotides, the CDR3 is TGTGCCAGCAGACAGGGATCTCGGAACGAGCAGTACTTC.

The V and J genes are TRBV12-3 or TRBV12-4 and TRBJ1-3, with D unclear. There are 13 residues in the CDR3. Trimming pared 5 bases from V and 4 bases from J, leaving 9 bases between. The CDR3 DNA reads TGTGCCAGCAGTACGGACGGGGGAAACACCATATATTTT. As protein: CASSTDGGNTIYF.

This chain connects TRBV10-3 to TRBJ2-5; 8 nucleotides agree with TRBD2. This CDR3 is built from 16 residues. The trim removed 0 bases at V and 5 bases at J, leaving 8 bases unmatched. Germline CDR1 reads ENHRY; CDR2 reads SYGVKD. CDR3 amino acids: CAISESIAGRSETQYF. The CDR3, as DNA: TGTGCCATCAGTGAGTCGATAGCGGGAAGGTCGGAGACCCAGTACTTC.

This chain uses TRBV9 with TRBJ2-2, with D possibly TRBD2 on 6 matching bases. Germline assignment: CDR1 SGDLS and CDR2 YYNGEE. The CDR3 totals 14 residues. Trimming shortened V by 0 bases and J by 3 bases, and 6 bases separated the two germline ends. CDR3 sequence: CASSVGGDTGELFF. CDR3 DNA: TGTGCCAGCAGCGTAGGGGGGGACACCGGGGAGCTGTTTTTT.

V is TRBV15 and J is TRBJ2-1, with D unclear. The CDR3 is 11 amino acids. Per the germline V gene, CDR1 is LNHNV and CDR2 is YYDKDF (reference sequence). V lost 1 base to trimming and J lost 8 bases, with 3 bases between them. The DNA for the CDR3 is TGTGCCACCAGCAGAGGCGATGAGCAGTTCTTC. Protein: CATSRGDEQFF.

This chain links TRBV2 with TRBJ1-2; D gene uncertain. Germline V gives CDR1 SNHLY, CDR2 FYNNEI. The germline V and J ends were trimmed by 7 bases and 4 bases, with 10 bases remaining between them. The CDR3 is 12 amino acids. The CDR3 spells CASTLGAYGYTF. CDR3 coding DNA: TGTGCCAGCACCCTGGGCGCCTATGGCTACACCTTC.

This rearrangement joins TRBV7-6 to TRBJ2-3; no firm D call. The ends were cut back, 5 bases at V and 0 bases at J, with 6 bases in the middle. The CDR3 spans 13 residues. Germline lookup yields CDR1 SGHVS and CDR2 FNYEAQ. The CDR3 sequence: CASSRHSTDTQYF. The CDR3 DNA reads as TGTGCCAGCAGCAGACATAGCACAGATACGCAGTATTTT.

CDR3 in DNA: TGTGCTAGTGGTACATCAGACAAATTAAAATACCTTGGCTACACCTTC. Translating gives CASGTSDKLKYLGYTF. This chain connects TRBV12-5 to TRBJ1-2, with D unresolved. Germline assignment: CDR1 LGHNT and CDR2 FRNRAP. This CDR3 has 16 residues. The V end was cut by 5 bases, the J end by 7 bases, with 23 bases between. Together with reference TRBV12-5 and TRBJ1-2, the CDR3 gives the full variable domain: DARVTQTPRHKVTEMGQEVTMRCQPILGHNTVFWYRQTMMQGLELLAYFRNRAPLDDSGMPKDRFSAEMPDATLATLKIQPSEPRDSAVYFCASGTSDKLKYLGYTFGSGTRLTVV.

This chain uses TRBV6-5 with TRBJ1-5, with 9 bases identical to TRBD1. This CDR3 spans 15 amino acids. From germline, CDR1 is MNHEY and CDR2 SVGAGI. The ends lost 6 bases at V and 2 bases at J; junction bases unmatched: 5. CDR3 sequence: CASSRGQGGNQPQHF. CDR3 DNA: TGTGCCAGCAGCAGGGGACAGGGAGGCAATCAGCCCCAGCATTTT.

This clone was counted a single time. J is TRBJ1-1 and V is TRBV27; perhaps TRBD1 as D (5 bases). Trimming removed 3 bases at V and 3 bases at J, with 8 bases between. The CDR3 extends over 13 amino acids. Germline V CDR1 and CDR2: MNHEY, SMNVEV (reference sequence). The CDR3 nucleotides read TGTGCCAGCAGTTTTTACAGGCACACTGAAGCTTTCTTT. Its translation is CASSFYRHTEAFF.

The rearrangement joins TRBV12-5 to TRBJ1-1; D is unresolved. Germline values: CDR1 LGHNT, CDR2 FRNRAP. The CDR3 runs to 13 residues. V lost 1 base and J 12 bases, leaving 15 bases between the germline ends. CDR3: CASGLGSGPRTFF. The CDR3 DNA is TGTGCTAGTGGTTTGGGTTCCGGACCCCGGACTTTCTTT. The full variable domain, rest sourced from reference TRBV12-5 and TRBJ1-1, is DARVTQTPRHKVTEMGQEVTMRCQPILGHNTVFWYRQTMMQGLELLAYFRNRAPLDDSGMPKDRFSAEMPDATLATLKIQPSEPRDSAVYFCASGLGSGPRTFFGQGTRLTVV.